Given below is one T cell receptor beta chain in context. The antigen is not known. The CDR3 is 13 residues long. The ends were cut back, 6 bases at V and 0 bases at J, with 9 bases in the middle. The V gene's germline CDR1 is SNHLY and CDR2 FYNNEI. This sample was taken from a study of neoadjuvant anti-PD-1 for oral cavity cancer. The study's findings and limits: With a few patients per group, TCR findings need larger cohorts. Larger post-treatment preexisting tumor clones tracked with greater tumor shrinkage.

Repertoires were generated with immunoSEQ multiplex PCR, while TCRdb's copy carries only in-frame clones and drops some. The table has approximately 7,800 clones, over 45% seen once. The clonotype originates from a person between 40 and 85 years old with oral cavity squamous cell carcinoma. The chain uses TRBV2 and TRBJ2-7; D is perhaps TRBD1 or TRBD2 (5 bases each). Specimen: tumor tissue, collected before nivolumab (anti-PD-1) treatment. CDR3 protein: CASRGDGSYEQYF. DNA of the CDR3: TGTGCCAGCAGAGGGGACGGCTCCTACGAGCAGTACTTC.